These T cell receptor beta chains were read from a single sample in a study of control samples from healthy donors and cancer patients. Repertoires were generated with immunoSEQ multiplex PCR, while TCRdb's copy carries only in-frame clones and drops some. The table includes roughly 130,000 clones, under 95% detected once. Sequenced: blood. The receptors come from a man aged 18 to 30 in good health. Each CDR3 is given with its conserved first and last residue.

v_call	j_call	cdr3_aa
TRBV27	TRBJ1-4	CASSFVGRNEKLFF
TRBV19	TRBJ1-1	CASNPGTFTEAFF
TRBV19	TRBJ1-1	CASLLAGQGATEAFF
TRBV30	TRBJ1-3	CAWSVDRTNPLLSGNTIYF
TRBV7-8	TRBJ2-7	CASSLASGEQYF
TRBV12-3/TRBV12-4	TRBJ2-3	CASSFRGPTQYF
TRBV27	TRBJ1-6	CASSLGAGMGSPLHF
TRBV7-8	TRBJ1-1	CASSAKGVGTEAFF
TRBV6-4	TRBJ1-1	CASSDTGGTEAFF
TRBV12-3/TRBV12-4	TRBJ2-5	CASSLEGRETQYF
TRBV19	TRBJ1-3	CASSPRSVESRITIYF
TRBV6-5	TRBJ1-2	CASSYTPRGGTYGYTF
TRBV6-5	TRBJ1-1	CASSYRGQGNSEAFF
TRBV29-1	TRBJ2-5	CSAKTGSSQETQYF
TRBV6-5	TRBJ2-5	CASEGVQETQYF
TRBV6-1	TRBJ2-1	CASTENTLLNEQFF
TRBV7-3	TRBJ2-1	CASSPQAGGPHNEQFF
TRBV7-9	TRBJ2-2	CASSGYETGAGNTGELFF
TRBV7-6	TRBJ2-3	CASSLEATSLPDTQYF
TRBV19	TRBJ1-1	CASRTGVTEAFF
TRBV7-2	TRBJ2-5	CASRRGGGVETQYF
TRBV11-2	TRBJ2-7	CASSDLRTYEQYF
TRBV5-5	TRBJ2-6	CASSAYTLQSFSSGANVLTF
TRBV7-9	TRBJ2-1	CASSLSLYNEQFF
TRBV27	TRBJ1-1	CASSLWENTEAFF
TRBV12-5	TRBJ2-5	CASGPGGPWETQYF
TRBV7-2	TRBJ1-6	CASHPGSSYNSPLHF
TRBV19	TRBJ2-7	CASQDRAYEQYF
TRBV2	TRBJ2-7	CASSESGLAGGRKSSYEQYF
TRBV11-2	TRBJ2-5	CASSLGPLWGSQETQYF
TRBV3-1/TRBV3-2	TRBJ1-3	CASSRGTSRISGNTIYF
TRBV5-4	TRBJ1-2	CASSFPSGQVYGYTF
TRBV25-1	TRBJ1-1	CASNGQGNTEAFF
TRBV13	TRBJ1-2	CASSHSPFSFYGYTF
TRBV19	TRBJ1-3	CASSTIDRYSGNTIYF
TRBV21-1	TRBJ1-4	CASSTGGEKLFF
TRBV6-5	TRBJ1-1	CASTRQGQVSTEAFF
TRBV6-5	TRBJ1-1	CVSSLLDWGLGEAFF
TRBV6-2/TRBV6-3	TRBJ2-3	CASSRWASTDTQYF
TRBV27	TRBJ2-7	CASSLTGGYEQYF